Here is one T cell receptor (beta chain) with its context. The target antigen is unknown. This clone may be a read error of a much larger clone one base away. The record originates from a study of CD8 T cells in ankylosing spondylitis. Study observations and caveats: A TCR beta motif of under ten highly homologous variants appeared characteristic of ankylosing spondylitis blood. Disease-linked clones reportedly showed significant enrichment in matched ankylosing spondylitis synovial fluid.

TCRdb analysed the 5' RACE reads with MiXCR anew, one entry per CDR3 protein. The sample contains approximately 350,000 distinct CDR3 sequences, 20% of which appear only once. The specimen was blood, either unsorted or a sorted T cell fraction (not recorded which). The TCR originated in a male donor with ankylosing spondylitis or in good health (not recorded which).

In DNA, the CDR3 is TGTGCCAGCAGCACGGGACTAGCGGACTACAATGAGCAGTTCTTC. Its protein is CASSTGLADYNEQFF. This sequence joins TRBV4-2 and TRBJ2-1, with TRBD2 identical over 11 bases. V trimming: 5 bases; J trimming: 3 bases; junction bases outside the gene matches: 3. Germline V gene data show CDR1 as LGHNA and CDR2 as YNFKEQ. This CDR3 is 15 amino acids long.